The rows below give T cell receptor beta chains drawn from one sample of a study of T cell repertoires in cytomegalovirus infection. Via MiXCR, TCRdb re-called the reads, giving one row per CDR3 protein. The sample includes 80,000 to 130,000 distinct CDR3 sequences, under 25% of them seen just once. Sequencing was performed on CD8+ T cells from PBMCs. These receptors were obtained from a human donor in good health (CMV status not recorded). Some clones in this sample may be carry-over from other donors' samples. Both conserved end residues are trimmed from each CDR3. Expanded clones are given a class, and other clones once, few, many or no size at all.

cdr3_aa	v_call	j_call	clone_size
ASSPPPGYTEAF	TRBV7-9	TRBJ1-1	-
ASSPTGRNLYNEQF	TRBV11-2	TRBJ2-1	few
ASSLMGEDDYGYT	TRBV7-6	TRBJ1-2	many
SARPQSGANVLT	TRBV20-1	TRBJ2-6	few
SVELGTGSSYEQY	TRBV29-1	TRBJ2-7	few
ASSYYGPRTYEQY	TRBV6-2/TRBV6-3	TRBJ2-7	many
ASSLEGQAEQF	TRBV5-4	TRBJ2-1	-
ASSFDRSSKKLF	TRBV7-2	TRBJ1-4	once
ASSPHARGAEHEQY	TRBV4-3	TRBJ2-7	few
ASSQRRDSVNFYGYT	TRBV4-3	TRBJ1-2	many
ASSSIQGADTEAF	TRBV5-1	TRBJ1-1	-
ASSLAGLALERKETQY	TRBV7-9	TRBJ2-5	-
ASSEERPQETQY	TRBV2	TRBJ2-5	-
ASSLRIDQPQH	TRBV19	TRBJ1-5	-
ASSQDRTGGWEQY	TRBV4-3	TRBJ2-7	few
ASKKVEGWNSGNTIY	TRBV19	TRBJ1-3	-
ASSLSADTQY	TRBV7-9	TRBJ2-3	many
SARGRGSETQY	TRBV20-1	TRBJ2-5	-